Listed here is a single TCR beta chain. It has no known antigen specificity. No base quality values were provided; no much bigger clone lies one nucleotide off. Per the germline V gene, SGHRS is the CDR1 and YFSETQ is the CDR2. Including cysteine and phenylalanine, the CDR3 has 14 amino acids. The entry retains the CDR3 DNA only, 42 bases that are in frame from base 1. V is pruned by 6 bases and J by 1 base, leaving 7 bases of the junction without a gene match. Donors were healthy HIV-negative adults with no recently reported acute infections or vaccinations. Every donor was a Caucasian adult living in Nashville, Tennessee, USA. CD4+ T cells were enriched through magnetic negative selection, after which naive cells were positively selected on CD45RA and the remaining negative fraction served as the memory subset. Blood was obtained by leukapheresis, after which PBMCs were separated by Ficoll-Histopaque density gradient centrifugation and cryopreserved in liquid nitrogen vapor phase. Analytical flow cytometry was used to check the purity and quantity of every magnetically sorted T cell population. Genomic DNA was isolated from each sorted fraction and quantified by UV absorbance on a Nanodrop 2000c.

This specimen belongs to a study of shared clonotypes between healthy human individuals (dated by TCRdb to about 2020). For context, the study as a whole: The cohort comprised two women and a few men aged 18 to 49 years. Per donor, three plates each were used for CD4 naive and CD4 memory, two for CD8 naive, and one for CD8 memory. To estimate repertoire size and how much clonotype sharing occurs between individuals, the study deeply sequenced the blood TCR repertoires of roughly 5 healthy adults. To increase sequencing depth and limit assay-specific biases, different laboratories used diverse techniques to prepare libraries and sequence TCR repertoires. Per donor, leukapheresis produced somewhere between about 0.8 and 9 billion PBMCs.

Points the paper makes about the study in general: Sharing across several donors was observed for about 5% of naive CD4, over 3% of naive CD8, around 2.5% of memory CD4, and less than 0.45% of memory CD8 clonotypes. Sampling was restricted to blood, and TCR repertoires in tissue are likely to differ from TCR repertoires in blood. Because the study included a small number of donors, the genetic and exposure-history diversity represented was limited. Based on pairwise subsampling, the degree of clonotype sharing among donors was expected to be affected by sequencing depth. Estimated clonotype richness was generally larger for naive than for memory subsets. Even with the large sequencing depth, rarefaction of the sorted-subset datasets indicated that sequencing was incomplete. Compared with non-shared clonotypes, clonotypes shared by all four sorted-subset donors had higher generation probabilities.

Using the deep immunoSEQ assay, multiplex PCR amplified TCR CDR3 regions from genomic DNA. For each cell subset, the extracted genomic DNA was distributed evenly across all wells of several immunoSEQ 96-well plates, and each plate served as one replicate. For sorted subsets, approximately 200 ng of genomic DNA, equivalent to some 30,000 T cell genomes, went into each replicate PCR. The purified libraries were quantified using a Qubit 3.0 fluorometer, sized with a Bioanalyzer 2100, and then quantified again using the KAPA Library Quantification kit. Each immunoSEQ 96-well plate was sequenced on its own single-read 150-cycle Illumina NextSeq 550 flow cell. The paper's processing steps were these. Because the immunoSEQ output held only junctional sequences and lacked quality scores, the filtering could not match the filtering applied to full-length reads. Sequences were annotated with PyIR, a Python wrapper for IgBLAST v1.9, using IMGT germline references to assign V/J genes and CDR3. Any read was removed if the V/J assignment was weak (E-value above 1e-6), the CDR3 was missing, or the read contained stop codons, out-of-frame junctions, or ambiguous translated residues. A V3J clonotype was defined by an identical inferred V gene, J gene, and CDR3 amino acid sequence. Percentage overlap between repertoires was calculated by dividing the number of shared unique clonotypes by the size of the smaller repertoire. Repertoire richness was assessed with RTK rarefaction, the Chao1 estimator, and Recon v2.1 estimates of unobserved clonotypes. Generation probabilities were computed with OLGA for all TCRbeta clonotypes obtained by the gDNA method from a handful of donors. This is the immuneACCESS table as TCRdb keeps it, with only in-frame sequences that have V and J called. A part of the clones is gone; compared with another copy, unresolved V genes explain less than half, and the rest is unexplained. The V and J calls and clone size come from that table; D and trimming were worked out from the DNA. A total of roughly 2,500,000 clones appear in this sample, 93% of them only once. Together, the top ten hold approximately 0.36% of the sample.

The receptor's source is a man aged 18 to 35 in good health. Some clones in this sample may be carry-over from other donors' samples. Sequenced sample: naive CD4+ T cells from PBMCs. Per the publication, the cell subset or site label means: CD45RA+ positively selected. The chain links TRBV5-1 with TRBJ2-7; TRBD1 agrees with 7 junctional bases. The DNA is as follows: TGCGCCAGCAACCCGGGACAGCTATCCTACGAGCAGTACTTC. The translation is CASNPGQLSYEQYF.